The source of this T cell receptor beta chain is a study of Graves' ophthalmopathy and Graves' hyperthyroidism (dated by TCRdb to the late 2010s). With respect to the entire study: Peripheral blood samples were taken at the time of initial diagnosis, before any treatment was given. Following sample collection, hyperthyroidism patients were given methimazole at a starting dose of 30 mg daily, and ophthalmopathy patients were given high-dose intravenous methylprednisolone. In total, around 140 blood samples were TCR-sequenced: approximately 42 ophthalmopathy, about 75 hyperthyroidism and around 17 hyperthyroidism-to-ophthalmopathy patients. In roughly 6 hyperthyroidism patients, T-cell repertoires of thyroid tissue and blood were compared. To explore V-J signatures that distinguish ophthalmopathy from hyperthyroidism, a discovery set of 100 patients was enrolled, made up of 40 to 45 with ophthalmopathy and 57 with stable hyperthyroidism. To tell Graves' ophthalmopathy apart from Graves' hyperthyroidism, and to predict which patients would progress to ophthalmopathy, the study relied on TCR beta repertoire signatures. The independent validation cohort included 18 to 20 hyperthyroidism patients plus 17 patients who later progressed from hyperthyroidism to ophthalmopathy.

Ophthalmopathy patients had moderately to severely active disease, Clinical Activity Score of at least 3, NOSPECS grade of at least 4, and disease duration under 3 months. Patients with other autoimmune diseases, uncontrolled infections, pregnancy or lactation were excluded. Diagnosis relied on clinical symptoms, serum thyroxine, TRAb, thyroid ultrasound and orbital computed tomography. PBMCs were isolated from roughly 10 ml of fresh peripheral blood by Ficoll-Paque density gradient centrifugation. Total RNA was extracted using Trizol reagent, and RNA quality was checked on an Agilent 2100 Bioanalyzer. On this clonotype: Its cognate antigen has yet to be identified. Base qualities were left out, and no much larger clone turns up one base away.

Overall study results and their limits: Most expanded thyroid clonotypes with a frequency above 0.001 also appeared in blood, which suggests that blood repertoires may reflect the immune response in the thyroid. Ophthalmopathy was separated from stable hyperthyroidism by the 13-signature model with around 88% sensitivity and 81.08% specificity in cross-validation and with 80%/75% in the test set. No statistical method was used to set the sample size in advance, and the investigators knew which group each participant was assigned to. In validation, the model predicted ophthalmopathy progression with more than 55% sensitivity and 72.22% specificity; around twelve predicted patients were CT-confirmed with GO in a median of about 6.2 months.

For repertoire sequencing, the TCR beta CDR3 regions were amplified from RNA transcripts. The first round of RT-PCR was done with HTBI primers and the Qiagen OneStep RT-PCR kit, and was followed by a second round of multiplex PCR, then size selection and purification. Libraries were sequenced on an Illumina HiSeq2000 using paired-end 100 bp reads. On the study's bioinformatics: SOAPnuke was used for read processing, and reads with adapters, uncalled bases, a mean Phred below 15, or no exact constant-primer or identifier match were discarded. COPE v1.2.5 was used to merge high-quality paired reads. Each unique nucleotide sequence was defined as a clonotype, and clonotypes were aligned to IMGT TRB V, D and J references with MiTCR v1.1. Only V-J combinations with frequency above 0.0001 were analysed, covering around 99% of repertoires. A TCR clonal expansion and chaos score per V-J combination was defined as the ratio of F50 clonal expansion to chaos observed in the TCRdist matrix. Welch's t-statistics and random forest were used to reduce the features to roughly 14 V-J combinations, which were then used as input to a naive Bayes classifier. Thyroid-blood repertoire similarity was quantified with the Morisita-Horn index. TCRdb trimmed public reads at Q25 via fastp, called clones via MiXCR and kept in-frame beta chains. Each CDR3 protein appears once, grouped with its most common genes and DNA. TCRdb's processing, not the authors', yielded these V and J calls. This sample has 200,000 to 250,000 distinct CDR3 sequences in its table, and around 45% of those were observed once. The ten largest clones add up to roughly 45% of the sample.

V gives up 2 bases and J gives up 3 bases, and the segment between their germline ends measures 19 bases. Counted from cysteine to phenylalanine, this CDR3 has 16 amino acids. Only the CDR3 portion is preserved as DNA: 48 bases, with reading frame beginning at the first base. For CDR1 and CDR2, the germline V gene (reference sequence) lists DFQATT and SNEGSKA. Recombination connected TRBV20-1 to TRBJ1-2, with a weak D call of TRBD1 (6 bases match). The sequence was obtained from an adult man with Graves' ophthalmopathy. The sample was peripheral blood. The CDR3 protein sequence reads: CSARRPPGARDYGYTF. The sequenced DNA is TGCAGTGCTAGAAGGCCTCCAGGGGCCCGGGACTATGGCTACACCTTC.